These 8 T cell receptor beta chains came from one sample sequenced in a study of naive and memory T cell subsets. An equimolar mix of two oligonucleotides served as the beta constant-region primer for TRBC1 and TRBC2. Ligated cDNA was amplified by four rounds of PCR with nested alpha and beta constant-region primers and SP2. TCRdb reanalysed the UMI-ligation and nested PCR reads using MiXCR and keeps one entry per CDR3 protein. Here the sample spans some 110,000 distinct CDR3 sequences, just over 35% being singletons. The sample was central memory CD4+ T cells from blood. The receptors shown here come from a human donor in good health.

This clonotype was found a few times. The CDR3 sequence is CAWSVLARGDEQFF. The CDR3 DNA follows: TGTGCCTGGAGTGTACTAGCGAGAGGAGATGAGCAGTTCTTC. This chain connects TRBV30 to TRBJ2-1, with 7 bases matching TRBD2. Looked up from germline, CDR1 is GTSNPN and CDR2 is SVGIG (reference sequence). Unmatched junction bases numbered 7, after V lost 0 bases and J lost 8 bases. This CDR3 is built from 14 residues.

The CDR3 region is CASSATINEQFF. DNA of the CDR3: TGTGCCAGCAGCGCGACGATTAATGAGCAGTTCTTC. The rearrangement joins TRBV7-9 to TRBJ2-1; D is unresolved. The CDR3 totals 12 residues. V lost 5 bases, J lost 7 bases, and 9 bases lay in between. The germline V gene has CDR1 SEHNR and CDR2 FQNEAQ (reference sequence).

This clonotype has a handful of counts. The V call is TRBV28, the J call TRBJ2-3, with 7 bases identical to TRBD1. Germline CDR1 is MDHEN and CDR2 is SYDVKM. V dropped 10 bases and J dropped 0; count of bases not matched to a gene: 13. The CDR3 contains 16 residues. CDR3 sequence: CATKRDSRASTDTQYF. The CDR3 DNA reads TGTGCCACCAAAAGGGACAGCAGAGCTAGCACAGATACGCAGTATTTT.

This clonotype has only a few counts. This sequence joins TRBV29-1 and TRBJ2-3, with D unresolved. Deletions cut 3 bases from V and 3 bases from J, with 7 bases between. This CDR3 is built from 12 residues. CDR1 is SQVTM, CDR2 ANQGSEA, per germline. Here the CDR3 reads CSVDVGTDTQYF. DNA of the CDR3: TGCAGCGTTGATGTGGGGACAGATACGCAGTATTTT.

This clonotype was detected only a few times. V and J are TRBV6-5 and TRBJ2-2; D perhaps matches TRBD1 (5 bases). Per germline, CDR1 MNHEY and CDR2 SVGAGI. CDR3 length: 13 residues. Between the trimmed V and J ends, which lost 10 bases and 7 bases, there was a span of 16 bases. The CDR3 loop is CAIRQRRGGELFF. The CDR3 DNA sequence: TGTGCCATCCGACAGCGACGTGGCGGGGAGCTGTTTTTT.

This clonotype was counted once. No conserved phenylalanine or tryptophan is present at the end of the CDR3, so a read error is the likely explanation. V gene TRBV9 combines with J gene TRBJ2-7; D possibly uses TRBD1 or TRBD2 (5 bases each). CDR1 is SGDLS and CDR2 is YYNGEE in the germline V gene. V lost 4 bases and J 2 bases, leaving 13 bases between the germline ends. This CDR3 has 14 residues. The CDR3 sequence is CASSPHGDAYEQYL. The DNA for the CDR3 is TGTGCCAGCAGCCCACATGGGGACGCCTACGAGCAGTACCTC.

This clonotype was seen a few times. V is TRBV20-1 and J is TRBJ2-7; the D gene could be TRBD1 or TRBD2 (5 bases each). Trimming took off 6 bases at V and 4 bases at J, with 22 bases between the two ends. The germline CDR1 and CDR2 sequences are DFQATT and SNEGSKA (reference sequence). The length of the CDR3 is 15 residues. CDR3 residues: CSAINGRGREYEQYF. CDR3 coding DNA: TGCAGTGCCATAAATGGGAGAGGCAGGGAGTACGAGCAGTACTTC.

The genes are TRBV4-1 and TRBJ1-4; 7 bases agree with TRBD1. The CDR3 runs 16 residues. V lost 0 bases to trimming and J lost 3 bases; unmatched junction nucleotides: 4. Germline loops: CDR1 MGHRA, CDR2 YSYEKL. In DNA form, the CDR3 reads TGCGCCAGCAGCCAAGATGACAGGGCAGCTAATGAAAAACTGTTTTTT. As protein: CASSQDDRAANEKLFF.